The 20 T cell receptor beta chains given below trace back to one sample, sequenced in a study of blood T cells in healthy people across ages. With a J-beta primer mix and a sample-barcoded 5' primer, a second PCR ran roughly 6 to 11 cycles. TCRdb re-called the 5' RACE reads through MiXCR, storing one row per CDR3 protein. Here the sample spans roughly 570,000 distinct CDR3 sequences, roughly a quarter being singletons. Sequencing input: blood. The receptors derive from a woman aged 70-85 years in good health.

In its sample, this clonotype was seen a few times. The chain joins TRBV7-9 to TRBJ1-4; maybe TRBD1 (6 bases). V was shortened by 2 bases and J by 5 bases, with 12 bases between the two germline ends. CDR3 length equals 15 residues. CDR1 SEHNR and CDR2 FQNEAQ come from the germline V gene (reference sequence). The CDR3 sequence: CASSLSQGLNEKLFF. The CDR3, as DNA: TGTGCCAGCAGCTTATCACAGGGCCTGAATGAAAAACTGTTTTTT. The whole variable domain, filled in from reference TRBV7-9 and TRBJ1-4, reads DTGVSQNPRHKITKRGQNVTFRCDPISEHNRLYWYRQTLGQGPEFLTYFQNEAQLEKSRLLSDRFSAERPKGSFSTLEIQRTEQGDSAMYLCASSLSQGLNEKLFFGSGTQLSVL.

In this sample, this clonotype turned up a few times. V usage is TRBV6-5 and J usage is TRBJ1-1; 7 bases line up with TRBD1. CDR1 is MNHEY, CDR2 SVGAGI, per germline. After removal of 2 bases from V and 5 bases from J, the junction contained 8 bases not matched to a gene. There are 15 residues in the CDR3. The CDR3 DNA sequence: TGTGCCAGCAGTTACCAAAGGGACAGAGGAACTGAAGCTTTCTTT. It yields the protein CASSYQRDRGTEAFF.

The gene calls are TRBV4-3 and TRBJ2-3, with D maybe TRBD2 (6 bases). In germline, CDR1 is LGHNA, CDR2 YSLEER. This CDR3 is built from 16 residues. The V end was cut by 3 bases, the J end by 4 bases, with 17 bases between. CDR3 protein: CASSQGKTRRADTQYF. CDR3 sequence (DNA): TGCGCCAGCAGCCAGGGGAAGACTAGACGGGCAGATACGCAGTATTTT.

This sequence joins TRBV6-5 and TRBJ1-2; 9 nucleotides agree with TRBD1. V shed 5 bases, J shed 6 bases, and the junction held 10 bases outside the gene matches. Germline assignment: CDR1 MNHEY and CDR2 SVGAGI. The CDR3 totals 15 residues. The CDR3 sequence is CASSPQGAWDDGYTF. The CDR3, as DNA: TGTGCCAGCAGTCCACAGGGGGCATGGGACGATGGCTACACCTTC.

The chain combines TRBV7-9 with TRBJ1-4; 7 bases align to TRBD1. Germline V gene lookup returns CDR1 SEHNR and CDR2 FQNEAQ (reference sequence). Trimming took 3 bases from V and 8 from J; bases not matched to a gene: 6. This CDR3 is built from 14 residues. CDR3 sequence reads: CASSLKGAKEKLFF. Here the CDR3 DNA reads TGTGCCAGCAGCTTGAAGGGGGCGAAGGAAAAACTGTTTTTT.

V is TRBV29-1 and J is TRBJ2-5; 11 bases are a match to TRBD2. The CDR3 consists of 14 residues. V shed 3 bases, J shed 4 bases, and the junction held 4 bases outside the gene matches. The germline gives CDR1 SQVTM, CDR2 ANQGSEA. In DNA form, the CDR3 reads TGCAGCGTTGATAAAGGGACTAGCGGAGAGACCCAGTACTTC. Encoded protein: CSVDKGTSGETQYF.

This clonotype showed up just a few times. The V and J genes are TRBV9 and TRBJ1-1; 10 bases are a match to TRBD1. With 2 bases clipped from V and 1 base from J, the junction kept 2 bases outside the gene matches. The CDR3 sequence is 15 residues long. CDR1 SGDLS and CDR2 YYNGEE come from the germline V gene. CDR3 DNA sequence: TGTGCCAGCAGCGTGGGACAGGGGAAGAACACTGAAGCTTTCTTT. This codes for CASSVGQGKNTEAFF.

The chain has TRBV5-1 and TRBJ1-1; 9 bases align to TRBD1. The CDR3 runs to 16 residues. Trimming removed 4 bases from V and 5 bases from J; junction bases left unmatched: 12. Germline V lookup: CDR1 SGHRS, CDR2 YFSETQ. The CDR3 region has the DNA TGCGCCAGCAGCGGCGGACAGGGGTGGGGAGGGACTGAAGCTTTCTTT. It is translated as CASSGGQGWGGTEAFF. The variable domain in full, completed from reference TRBV5-1 and TRBJ1-1, reads KAGVTQTPRYLIKTRGQQVTLSCSPISGHRSVSWYQQTPGQGLQFLFEYFSETQRNKGNFPGRFSGRQFSNSRSEMNVSTLELGDSALYLCASSGGQGWGGTEAFFGQGTRLTVV.

This chain uses TRBV6-5 with TRBJ2-1, with D hard to call. The CDR3 has 19 residues. Germline V gene data show CDR1 as MNHEY and CDR2 as SVGAGI. V lost 3 bases to trimming and J lost 0 bases, with 21 bases between them. The DNA of the CDR3 is TGTGCCAGCAGTTATGGAAGTTTCATGGGCCTTAGCTCCTACAATGAGCAGTTCTTC. It codes for CASSYGSFMGLSSYNEQFF.

In its sample, this clonotype was seen a few times. V is TRBV20-1 and J is TRBJ1-4; the D is unclear. CDR1 is DFQATT, CDR2 SNEGSKA, per germline (reference sequence). The CDR3 totals 15 residues. Trimming cost V 0 bases and J 0 bases, with 8 bases left between them. The CDR3 DNA reads as TGCAGTGCTAGAGAGACGGGAGCAACTAATGAAAAACTGTTTTTT. Translating gives CSARETGATNEKLFF.

This clonotype showed up just a few times. The chain couples TRBV4-3 to TRBJ2-3, with D possibly TRBD2 on 6 matching bases. This CDR3 spans 14 amino acids. Trimming pared 5 bases from V and 0 bases from J, leaving 9 bases between. CDR1 is LGHNA, CDR2 YSLEER, per germline. CDR3 sequence (DNA): TGCGCCAGCAGCATCGGGGGTAGCACAGATACGCAGTATTTT. It codes for CASSIGGSTDTQYF.

DNA of the CDR3: TGTGCCAGCAGCTTGACCTCGAATGAGGGGAGGCATGGCTACACCTTC. Residues: CASSLTSNEGRHGYTF. This rearrangement joins TRBV7-2 to TRBJ1-2, with TRBD1 as a possible D gene (5 bases). The CDR3 consists of 16 residues. Trimming removed 3 bases at V and 6 bases at J, with 20 bases between. Germline V gene data show CDR1 as SGHTA and CDR2 as FQGNSA. The whole variable domain, remainder taken from reference TRBV7-2 and TRBJ1-2, is GAGVSQSPSNKVTEKGKDVELRCDPISGHTALYWYRQSLGQGLEFLIYFQGNSAPDKSGLPSDRFSAERTGGSVSTLTIQRTQQEDSAVYLCASSLTSNEGRHGYTFGSGTRLTVV.

The V and J genes are TRBV20-1 and TRBJ2-5; TRBD2 matches 7 bases. Germline CDR1 and CDR2: DFQATT and SNEGSKA (reference sequence). The CDR3 extends over 15 amino acids. The trim removed 0 bases at V and 4 bases at J, leaving 8 bases unmatched. The CDR3 sequence: CSARDEAGPPETQYF. CDR3 coding DNA: TGCAGTGCTAGAGATGAAGCGGGGCCCCCAGAGACCCAGTACTTC.

The chain employs TRBV20-1 and TRBJ2-3; 9 bases are shared with TRBD2. From germline, CDR1 is DFQATT and CDR2 SNEGSKA (reference sequence). The CDR3 is 15 amino acids. V shed 6 bases, J shed 2 bases, and the junction held 9 bases outside the gene matches. The CDR3 DNA reads as TGCAGTGCGACGCCCCAGCGGGGGGACACAGATACGCAGTATTTT. It encodes CSATPQRGDTDTQYF.

This clonotype has a handful of counts. The rearrangement links TRBV18 to TRBJ2-7; 7 bases align to TRBD1. The CDR3 loop spans 15 amino acids. CDR1 and CDR2 from the germline V gene are KGHSH and LQKENI. The V segment lost 5 bases and the J segment 2 bases; nucleotides outside the gene matches: 9. Written as DNA, the CDR3 is TGTGCCAGCTCAACGGAGCCGGGACAGCCCTACGAGCAGTACTTC. Residues: CASSTEPGQPYEQYF.

Only a few counts were recorded for this clonotype. The J gene is TRBJ1-1, the V gene TRBV7-9; a possible D gene is TRBD1 (5 bases). Trimming shortened V by 0 bases and J by 11 bases, and 13 bases separated the two germline ends. Looked up from germline, CDR1 is SEHNR and CDR2 is FQNEAQ (reference sequence). This CDR3 is 13 amino acids long. CDR3 in amino acids: CASSLARPGGAFF. Written as DNA, the CDR3 is TGTGCCAGCAGCTTAGCCCGACCCGGGGGTGCTTTCTTT.

This clonotype was counted between two and nine times. The chain links TRBV3-1 to TRBJ2-7; D gene uncertain. Germline V gives CDR1 LGHDT, CDR2 YNNKEL (reference sequence). Trimming stripped 1 base from V and 2 bases from J, with 9 bases between. The CDR3 length is 14 residues. Here the CDR3 DNA reads TGTGCCAGCAGCCAAGGTGGGCGGACCTACGAGCAGTACTTC. This gives the protein CASSQGGRTYEQYF.

This chain connects TRBV11-2 to TRBJ2-5; no definite D call. Germline V CDR1 and CDR2: SGHAT, FQNNGV. The germline V and J ends were trimmed by 0 bases and 5 bases, with 13 bases remaining between them. This CDR3 is 15 amino acids long. DNA for the CDR3: TGTGCCAGCAGCTTAGACCCCGCGGTCCGGGAGACCCAGTACTTC. It yields the protein CASSLDPAVRETQYF.

The V and J genes are TRBV15 and TRBJ2-1; 9 bases are shared with TRBD1. CDR1 LNHNV and CDR2 YYDKDF come from the germline V gene (reference sequence). Trimming took 3 bases from V and 5 from J; bases not matched to a gene: 8. The CDR3 has 16 amino acids. The CDR3 coding sequence is TGTGCCACCAGCAGGGGAGGGACAGGGAAGGACAATGAGCAGTTCTTC. It is translated as CATSRGGTGKDNEQFF.

V gene TRBV12-3 or TRBV12-4 combines with J gene TRBJ2-5; possibly TRBD1 or TRBD2 for D (6 bases each). Trimming shortened V by 10 bases and J by 5 bases, and 14 bases separated the two germline ends. The CDR3 consists of 12 residues. CDR3 sequence: CAIQLGGETQYF. The CDR3 bases are TGTGCCATCCAACTAGGGGGGGAGACCCAGTACTTC.